The 7 T cell receptor beta chains given below trace back to one sample, sequenced in a study of blood T cell repertoires in COVID-19. Using immunoSEQ multiplex PCR, the repertoire was profiled, and TCRdb retains in-frame clones only, with some absent. The profile shows about 130,000 clones, less than 90% of them singletons. Sequences were obtained from PBMCs or T cells enriched from blood (not recorded which). The source is a woman in her 50s who had recovered from COVID-19.

This chain connects TRBV15 to TRBJ1-2; 7 bases line up with TRBD1. CDR3 length equals 16 residues. After removal of 2 bases from V and 2 bases from J, the junction contained 8 bases not matched to a gene. Germline assignment: CDR1 LNHNV and CDR2 YYDKDF (reference sequence). The CDR3 bases are TGTGCCACCAGCAGACCTGGAATGACAGGGAACTATGGCTACACCTTC. Encoded protein: CATSRPGMTGNYGYTF.

Concerning this clone: An end of the junction does not agree with germline; a read error may underlie this. This chain connects TRBV20-1 to TRBJ2-7, with 8 bases identical to TRBD1. The CDR3 consists of 13 residues. Looked up from germline, CDR1 is DFQATT and CDR2 is SNEGSKA (reference sequence). The CDR3 reads CSASAGQAPYSNF. The CDR3 bases are TGCAGTGCTAGTGCGGGACAGGCGCCCTACTCCAACTTC.

The V gene is TRBV2, the J gene TRBJ1-4, with 8 nucleotides matching TRBD1. CDR3 length: 13 residues. With 7 bases clipped from V and 8 bases from J, the junction kept 6 bases outside the gene matches. The V gene's germline CDR1 is SNHLY and CDR2 FYNNEI. The DNA of the CDR3 is TGTGCCAGCATCGGACAGGGTAGGGAAAAACTGTTTTTT. Its translation: CASIGQGREKLFF.

This chain links TRBV5-4 with TRBJ2-1; TRBD2 agrees at 13 bases. The CDR3 has 19 residues. Trimming removed 4 bases from V and 0 bases from J; junction bases left unmatched: 10. Looked up from germline, CDR1 is SGHNT and CDR2 is YYREEE (reference sequence). Here the CDR3 DNA reads TGTGCCAGCAGCGGACGGACTAGCGGGGGCCTGAGCTCCTACAATGAGCAGTTCTTC. This codes for CASSGRTSGGLSSYNEQFF.

The chain is built from TRBV19 and TRBJ1-2; D may be TRBD1 (6 bases). Trimming shortened V by 5 bases and J by 0 bases, and 7 bases separated the two germline ends. Looked up from germline, CDR1 is LNHDA and CDR2 is SQIVND (reference sequence). This CDR3 contains 13 residues. DNA for the CDR3: TGTGCCAGTAGTTGGACAGCTAACTATGGCTACACCTTC. Protein: CASSWTANYGYTF.

This clone is a singleton in its sample. The J gene is TRBJ1-1, the V gene TRBV2, with D possibly matching TRBD1 (5 bases). CDR1 and CDR2 (germline): SNHLY, FYNNEI. The V and J ends lost 5 bases and 7 bases respectively, with 14 bases between them. This CDR3 has 13 residues. The CDR3 DNA follows: TGTGCCAGCAGTCCACGACAGAGACTTGAAGCTTTCTTT. This encodes CASSPRQRLEAFF.

In this sample, this clone turned up once. The CDR3 region has the DNA TGTGCCAGCAGGGGAACTCCGGGACAAGACACAGATACGCAGTATTTT. As protein: CASRGTPGQDTDTQYF. The chain links TRBV3-1 (or the pseudogene TRBV3-2) to TRBJ2-3; the D gene is possibly TRBD1 (6 bases). Germline V lookup: CDR1 LGHDT, CDR2 YNNKEL (reference sequence). CDR3 length: 16 amino acids. V lost 6 bases and J 2 bases, leaving 18 bases between the germline ends.